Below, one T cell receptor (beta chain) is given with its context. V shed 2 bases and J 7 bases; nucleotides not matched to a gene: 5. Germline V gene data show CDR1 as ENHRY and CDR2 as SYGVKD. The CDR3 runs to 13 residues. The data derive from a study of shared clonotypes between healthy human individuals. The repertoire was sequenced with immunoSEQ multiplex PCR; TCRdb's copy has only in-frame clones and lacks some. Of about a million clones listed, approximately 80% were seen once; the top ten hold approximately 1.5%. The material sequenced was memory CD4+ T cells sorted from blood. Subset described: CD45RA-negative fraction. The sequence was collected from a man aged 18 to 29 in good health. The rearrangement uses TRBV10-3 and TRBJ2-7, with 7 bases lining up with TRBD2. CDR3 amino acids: CAISETQAGEQYF. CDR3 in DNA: TGTGCCATCAGTGAGACTCAAGCGGGGGAGCAGTACTTC.